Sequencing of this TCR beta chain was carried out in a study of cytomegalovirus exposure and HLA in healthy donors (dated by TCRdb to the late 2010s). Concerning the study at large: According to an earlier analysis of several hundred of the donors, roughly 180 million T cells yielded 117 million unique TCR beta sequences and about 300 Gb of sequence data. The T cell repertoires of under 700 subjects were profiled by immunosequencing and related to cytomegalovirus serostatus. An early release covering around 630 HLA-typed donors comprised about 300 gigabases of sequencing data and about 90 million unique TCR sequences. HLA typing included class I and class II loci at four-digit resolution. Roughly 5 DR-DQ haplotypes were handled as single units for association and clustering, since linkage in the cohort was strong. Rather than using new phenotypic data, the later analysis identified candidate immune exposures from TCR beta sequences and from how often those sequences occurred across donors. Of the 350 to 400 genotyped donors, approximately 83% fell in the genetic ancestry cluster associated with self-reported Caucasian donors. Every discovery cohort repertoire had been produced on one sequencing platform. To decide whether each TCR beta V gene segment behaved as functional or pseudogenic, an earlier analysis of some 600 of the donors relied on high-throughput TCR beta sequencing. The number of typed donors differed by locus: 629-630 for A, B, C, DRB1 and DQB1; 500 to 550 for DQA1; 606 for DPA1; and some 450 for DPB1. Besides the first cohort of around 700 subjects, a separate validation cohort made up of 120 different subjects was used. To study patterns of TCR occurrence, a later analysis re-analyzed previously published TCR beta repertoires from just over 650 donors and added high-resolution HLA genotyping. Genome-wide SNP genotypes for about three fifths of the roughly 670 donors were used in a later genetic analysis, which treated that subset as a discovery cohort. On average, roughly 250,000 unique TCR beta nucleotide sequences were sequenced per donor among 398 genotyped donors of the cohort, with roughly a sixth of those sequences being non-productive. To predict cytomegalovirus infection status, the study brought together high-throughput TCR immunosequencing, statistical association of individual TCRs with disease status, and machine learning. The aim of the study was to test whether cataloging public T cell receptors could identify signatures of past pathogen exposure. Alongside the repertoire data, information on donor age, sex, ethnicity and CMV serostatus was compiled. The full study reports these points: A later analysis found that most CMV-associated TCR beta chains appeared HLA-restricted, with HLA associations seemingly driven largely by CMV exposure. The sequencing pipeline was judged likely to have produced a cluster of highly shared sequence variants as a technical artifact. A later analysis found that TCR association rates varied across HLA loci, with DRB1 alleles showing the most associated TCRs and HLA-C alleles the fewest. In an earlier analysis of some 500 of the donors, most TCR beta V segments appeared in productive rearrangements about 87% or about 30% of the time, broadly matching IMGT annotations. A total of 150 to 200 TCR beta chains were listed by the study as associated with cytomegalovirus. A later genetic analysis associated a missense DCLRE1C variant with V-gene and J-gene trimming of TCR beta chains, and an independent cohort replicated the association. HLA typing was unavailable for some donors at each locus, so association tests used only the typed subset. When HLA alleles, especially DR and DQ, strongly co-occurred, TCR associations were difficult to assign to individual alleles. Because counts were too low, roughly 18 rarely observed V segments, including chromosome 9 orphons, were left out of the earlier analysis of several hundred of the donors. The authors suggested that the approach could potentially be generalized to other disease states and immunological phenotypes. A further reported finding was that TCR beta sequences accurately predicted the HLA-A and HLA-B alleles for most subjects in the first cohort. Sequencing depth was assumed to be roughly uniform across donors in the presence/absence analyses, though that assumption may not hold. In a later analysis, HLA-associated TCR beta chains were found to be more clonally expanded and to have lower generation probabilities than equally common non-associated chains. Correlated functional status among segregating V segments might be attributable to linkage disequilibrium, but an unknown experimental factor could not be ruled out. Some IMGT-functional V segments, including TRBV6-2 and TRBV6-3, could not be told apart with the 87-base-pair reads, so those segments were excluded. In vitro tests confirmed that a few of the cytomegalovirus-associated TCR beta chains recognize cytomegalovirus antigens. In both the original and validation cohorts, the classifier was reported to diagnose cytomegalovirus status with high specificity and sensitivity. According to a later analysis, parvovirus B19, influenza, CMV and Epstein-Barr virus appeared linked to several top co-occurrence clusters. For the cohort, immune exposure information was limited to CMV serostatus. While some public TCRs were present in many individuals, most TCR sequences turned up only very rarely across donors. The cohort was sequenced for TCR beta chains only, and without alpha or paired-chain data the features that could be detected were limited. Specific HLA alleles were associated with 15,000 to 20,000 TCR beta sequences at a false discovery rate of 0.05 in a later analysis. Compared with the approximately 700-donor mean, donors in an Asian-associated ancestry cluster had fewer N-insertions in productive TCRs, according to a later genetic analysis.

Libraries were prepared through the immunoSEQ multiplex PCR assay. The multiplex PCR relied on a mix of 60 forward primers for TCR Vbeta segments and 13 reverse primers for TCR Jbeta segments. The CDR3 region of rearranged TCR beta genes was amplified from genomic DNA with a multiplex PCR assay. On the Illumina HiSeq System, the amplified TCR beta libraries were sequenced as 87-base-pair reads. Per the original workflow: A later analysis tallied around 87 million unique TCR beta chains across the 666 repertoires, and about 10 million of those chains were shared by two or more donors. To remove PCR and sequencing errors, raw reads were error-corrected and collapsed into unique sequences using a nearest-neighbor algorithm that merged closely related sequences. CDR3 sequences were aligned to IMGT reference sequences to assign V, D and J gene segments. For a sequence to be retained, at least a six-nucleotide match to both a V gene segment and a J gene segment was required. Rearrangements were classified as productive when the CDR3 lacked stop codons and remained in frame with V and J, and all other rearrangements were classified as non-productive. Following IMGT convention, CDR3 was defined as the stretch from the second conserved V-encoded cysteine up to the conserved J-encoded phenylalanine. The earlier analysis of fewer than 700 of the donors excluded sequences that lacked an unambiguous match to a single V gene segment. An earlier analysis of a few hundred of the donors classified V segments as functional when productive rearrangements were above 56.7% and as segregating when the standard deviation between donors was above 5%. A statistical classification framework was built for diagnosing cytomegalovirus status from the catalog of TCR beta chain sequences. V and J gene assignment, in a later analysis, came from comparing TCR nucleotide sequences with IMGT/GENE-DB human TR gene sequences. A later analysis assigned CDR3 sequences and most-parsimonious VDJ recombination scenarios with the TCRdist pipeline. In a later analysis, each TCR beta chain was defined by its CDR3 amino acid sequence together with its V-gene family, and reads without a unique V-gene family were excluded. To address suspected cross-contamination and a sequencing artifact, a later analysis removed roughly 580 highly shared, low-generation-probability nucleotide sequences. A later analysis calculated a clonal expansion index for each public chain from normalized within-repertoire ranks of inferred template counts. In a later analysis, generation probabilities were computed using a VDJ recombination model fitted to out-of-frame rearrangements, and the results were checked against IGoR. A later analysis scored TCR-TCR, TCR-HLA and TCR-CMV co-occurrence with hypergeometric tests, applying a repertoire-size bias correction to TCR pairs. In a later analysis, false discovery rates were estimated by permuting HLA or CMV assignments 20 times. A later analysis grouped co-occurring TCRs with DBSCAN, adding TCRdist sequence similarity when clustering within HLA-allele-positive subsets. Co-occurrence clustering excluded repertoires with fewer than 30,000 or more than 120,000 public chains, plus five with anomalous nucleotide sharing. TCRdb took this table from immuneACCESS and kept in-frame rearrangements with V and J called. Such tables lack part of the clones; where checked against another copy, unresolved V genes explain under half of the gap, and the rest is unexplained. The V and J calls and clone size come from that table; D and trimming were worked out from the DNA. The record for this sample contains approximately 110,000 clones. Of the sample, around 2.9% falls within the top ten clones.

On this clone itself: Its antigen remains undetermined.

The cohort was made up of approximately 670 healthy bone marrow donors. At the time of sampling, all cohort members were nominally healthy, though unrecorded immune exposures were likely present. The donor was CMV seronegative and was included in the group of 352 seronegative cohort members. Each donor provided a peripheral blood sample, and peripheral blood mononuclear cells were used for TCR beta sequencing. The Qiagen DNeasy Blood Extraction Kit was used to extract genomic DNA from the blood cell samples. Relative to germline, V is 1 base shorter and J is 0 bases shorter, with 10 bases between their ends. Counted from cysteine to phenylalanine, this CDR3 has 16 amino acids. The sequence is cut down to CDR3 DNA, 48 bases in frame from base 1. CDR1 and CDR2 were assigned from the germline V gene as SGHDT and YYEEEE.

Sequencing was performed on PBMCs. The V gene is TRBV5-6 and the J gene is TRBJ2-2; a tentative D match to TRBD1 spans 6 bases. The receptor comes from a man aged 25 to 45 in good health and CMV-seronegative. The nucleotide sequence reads TGTGCCAGCAGCTTGCTCAGGGGCCCGAACACCGGGGAGCTGTTTTTT. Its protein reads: CASSLLRGPNTGELFF.